One and the same sample provided the 20 T cell receptor beta chains below, sequenced in a study of liver allograft versus peripheral blood T cells. Overall study: Transplanted-liver T cell receptor repertoires were compared with recipients' peripheral blood repertoires.

TCRdb called the reads again in MiXCR, with one record for every CDR3 protein. The sample holds about 2,600 distinct CDR3 sequences, 19% seen once. These receptors were taken from a human patient who had a liver transplant. The graft donor may have given rise to some T cells.

The chain employs TRBV20-1 and TRBJ1-5; D remains unclear. CDR3 length: 18 residues. Germline assignment: CDR1 DFQATT and CDR2 SNEGSKA (reference sequence). V lost 7 bases, J lost 2 bases, and 27 bases lay in between. CDR3 residues: CSVETGGAGNAGNQPQHF. As DNA, the CDR3 is TGCAGTGTCGAAACGGGTGGAGCGGGGAATGCGGGCAATCAGCCCCAGCATTTT.

On this clonotype: A far bigger clonotype differs at one base, so this is likely a read error. V gene TRBV6-1 combines with J gene TRBJ2-2, with TRBD2 matching over 9 bases. CDR1 and CDR2 (germline): MNHNS, SASEGT. The CDR3 totals 15 residues. The CDR3 reads CASSRAGGETGELLF. The DNA of the CDR3 is TGTGCCAGCAGCCGAGCGGGGGGAGAGACCGGGGAGCTGTTATTT.

This clonotype has just a few counts. The CDR3, as DNA: TGTGCCAGCAGCTTAGATCGCGCAGCGGGATCCTACGAGCAGTACTTC. Its translation is CASSLDRAAGSYEQYF. The chain couples TRBV11-2 to TRBJ2-7, with 7 bases fitting TRBD2. The CDR3 loop spans 16 amino acids. Germline assignment: CDR1 SGHAT and CDR2 FQNNGV. V gave up 0 bases and J gave up 1 base; unmatched junction bases: 6.

This clonotype is large (0.1 to 1%). The chain uses TRBV6-2 or TRBV6-3 and TRBJ2-2, with D uncertain. The V end was cut by 2 bases, the J end by 3 bases, with 4 bases between. The CDR3 is made up of 13 amino acids. Germline values: CDR1 MNHEY, CDR2 SVGEGT. This CDR3 reads CASSYQDTGELFF. CDR3 bases: TGTGCCAGCAGTTACCAAGACACCGGGGAGCTGTTTTTT.

By share of the sample, this clonotype is medium-sized. The V call is TRBV6-6, the J call TRBJ2-7, with 9 bases aligning to TRBD2. V was pared by 2 bases and J by 7 bases, with 12 bases of the junction left unmatched. The CDR3 covers 16 residues. Germline CDR1 and CDR2: MNHNY and SVGAGI (reference sequence). Here the CDR3 reads CASSYGAGGPGLEQYF. The CDR3 DNA follows: TGTGCCAGCAGTTACGGGGCGGGAGGGCCCGGACTTGAGCAGTACTTC.

The chain combines TRBV28 with TRBJ1-6, with 9 bases identical to TRBD1. The V segment lost 6 bases and the J segment 9 bases; nucleotides outside the gene matches: 9. This CDR3 has 15 amino acids. Germline CDR1 reads MDHEN; CDR2 reads SYDVKM. In DNA form, the CDR3 reads TGTGCCAGCAGAGTTCCCCAGGACAGGGGTTCACCCCTCCACTTT. Translating it yields CASRVPQDRGSPLHF.

The chain uses TRBV27 and TRBJ2-1, with 14 nucleotides matching TRBD2. The germline V gene has CDR1 MNHEY and CDR2 SMNVEV (reference sequence). The CDR3 length is 15 residues. The ends lost 6 bases at V and 8 bases at J; junction bases unmatched: 6. The CDR3 sequence: CASRGLAGGGDEQFF. DNA of the CDR3: TGTGCCAGCAGAGGACTAGCGGGGGGCGGAGATGAGCAGTTCTTC.

Relative to its sample, this clonotype is medium-sized. The chain uses TRBV9 and TRBJ1-1, with a possible D match to TRBD1 (6 bases). Trimming cost V 3 bases and J 1 base, with 13 bases left between them. CDR3 length: 15 amino acids. CDR1 is SGDLS and CDR2 is YYNGEE in the germline V gene. CDR3 sequence: CASSEARTENTEAFF. The CDR3 DNA sequence: TGTGCCAGCAGCGAGGCCCGGACAGAGAACACTGAAGCTTTCTTT.

By share of the sample, this clonotype is medium-sized. V and J are TRBV27 and TRBJ1-1; 10 bases are a match to TRBD1. The CDR3 covers 15 residues. CDR1 MNHEY and CDR2 SMNVEV come from the germline V gene (reference sequence). V lost 6 bases, J lost 7 bases, and 11 bases stayed unmatched. The CDR3 here is CASRRQGAVGGEAFF. Here the CDR3 DNA reads TGTGCCAGCAGGCGACAGGGGGCTGTGGGGGGTGAAGCTTTCTTT.

The chain employs TRBV7-9 and TRBJ2-3, with 14 positions matching TRBD2. This CDR3 has 20 residues. Germline V gene lookup returns CDR1 SEHNR and CDR2 FQNEAQ (reference sequence). J gave up 2 bases and V 4 bases, and 14 bases lay outside the gene matches. The CDR3 DNA sequence: TGTGCCAGCAGCTCCAAAATTCGACTAGCGGGGGGGCAATTCACAGATACGCAGTATTTT. The encoded protein is CASSSKIRLAGGQFTDTQYF. Full variable domain (remainder filled in from reference TRBV7-9 and TRBJ2-3): DTGVSQNPRHKITKRGQNVTFRCDPISEHNRLYWYRQTLGQGPEFLTYFQNEAQLEKSRLLSDRFSAERPKGSFSTLEIQRTEQGDSAMYLCASSSKIRLAGGQFTDTQYFGPGTRLTVL.

This clonotype is termed medium-sized. The chain couples TRBV10-3 to TRBJ1-5; 10 nucleotides match TRBD1. The CDR3 totals 15 residues. Germline CDR1 ENHRY, CDR2 SYGVKD. J gave up 5 bases and V 6 bases, and 7 bases lay outside the gene matches. The chain's CDR3 is CAIRSGTGVDQPQHF. In nucleotides, the CDR3 is TGTGCCATCAGATCCGGGACAGGGGTAGATCAGCCCCAGCATTTT.

By share, this clonotype counts as large. One junction end does not reproduce the germline sequence, and a read error may be involved. The chain has TRBV10-3 and TRBJ2-6; TRBD2 matches at 9 bases. The CDR3 is 16 amino acids. CDR1 is ENHRY and CDR2 is SYGVKD in the germline V gene. The CDR3 DNA follows: TGCGCCAGCAGTGAAGCGGGGGGCTCTGGGGCCAACGTCCTGACTTTC. Its protein is CASSEAGGSGANVLTF.

On this clonotype itself: The junction departs from germline at one end; a sequencing error may be responsible. The rearrangement joins TRBV20-1 to TRBJ2-4; TRBD1 aligns across 8 bases. The CDR3 is 16 residues long. CDR1 DFQATT and CDR2 SNEGSKA come from the germline V gene (reference sequence). This CDR3 reads CSARDQGAIAKNIQYF. The CDR3 nucleotides are TGCAGTGCTCGAGATCAGGGGGCGATAGCCAAAAACATTCAGTACTTC.

The V call is TRBV30, the J call TRBJ2-7; D ambiguous. The CDR3 has 13 amino acids. Germline V lookup: CDR1 GTSNPN, CDR2 SVGIG (reference sequence). V was clipped by 0 bases and J by 0 bases, with 6 bases between them. This CDR3 is CAWSVGGSYEQYF. CDR3 DNA: TGTGCCTGGAGTGTAGGCGGCTCCTACGAGCAGTACTTC.

J is TRBJ2-7 and V is TRBV30; maybe TRBD2 (6 bases). The CDR3 consists of 15 residues. Trimming left V 5 bases short and J 3 bases short, with 20 bases between. The germline V gene encodes CDR1 GTSNPN and CDR2 SVGIG (reference sequence). CDR3 sequence: CAWGVSSRGDYEQYF. CDR3 nucleotides: TGTGCCTGGGGGGTCAGCTCGCGGGGTGACTACGAGCAGTACTTC. The complete variable domain, with remaining parts taken from reference TRBV30 and TRBJ2-7, reads SQTIHQWPATLVQPVGSPLSLECTVEGTSNPNLYWYRQAAGRGLQLLFYSVGIGQISSEVPQNLSASRPQDRQFILSSKKLLLSDSGFYLCAWGVSSRGDYEQYFGPGTRLTVT.

By share, this clonotype counts as medium-sized. This chain uses TRBV29-1 with TRBJ2-2; D gene uncertain. The germline gives CDR1 SQVTM, CDR2 ANQGSEA. The CDR3 has 13 residues. Trimming took 5 bases from V and 4 from J, leaving 11 bases between them. Here the CDR3 reads CSVSLPFTGELFF. CDR3 nucleotides: TGCAGCGTTTCCCTCCCTTTCACCGGGGAGCTGTTTTTT.

This clonotype has a handful of counts. The chain recombines TRBV20-1 with TRBJ1-2; 10 nucleotides match TRBD1. CDR1 and CDR2 (germline): DFQATT, SNEGSKA (reference sequence). The CDR3 covers 15 residues. The J segment lost 2 bases and the V segment lost 3 bases, leaving 6 bases of the junction unmatched. Here the CDR3 reads CSARAPGQGNYGYTF. CDR3 nucleotide sequence: TGCAGTGCTAGGGCCCCGGGACAGGGGAACTATGGCTACACCTTC.

The gene calls are TRBV19 and TRBJ2-1; 11 bases fit TRBD2. This CDR3 is built from 15 residues. V shed 3 bases, J shed 6 bases, and the junction held 4 bases outside the gene matches. CDR1 is LNHDA and CDR2 is SQIVND in the germline V gene (reference sequence). The CDR3 loop is CASSISGGARNEQFF. The CDR3 DNA sequence: TGTGCCAGTAGTATTAGCGGGGGGGCCCGCAATGAGCAGTTCTTC.

This clonotype is medium-sized by share. V gene TRBV29-1 combines with J gene TRBJ1-4; D is ambiguous. Trimming stripped 4 bases from V and 5 bases from J, with 11 bases between. The germline V gene has CDR1 SQVTM and CDR2 ANQGSEA. The CDR3 runs 13 residues. CDR3 nucleotide sequence: TGCAGCGTTGTGGCCGCGGAGAATGAAAAACTGTTTTTT. Amino acid sequence: CSVVAAENEKLFF. Full variable domain (outside the CDR3, taken from reference TRBV29-1 and TRBJ1-4): SAVISQKPSRDICQRGTSLTIQCQVDSQVTMMFWYRQQPGQSLTLIATANQGSEATYESGFVIDKFPISRPNLTFSTLTVSNMSPEDSSIYLCSVVAAENEKLFFGSGTQLSVL.

This chain joins TRBV6-6 and TRBJ2-5, with 14 bases matching TRBD2. The CDR3 has 16 residues. J was trimmed by 4 bases and V by 5 bases; bases with no gene match: 6. Germline V gives CDR1 MNHNY, CDR2 SVGAGI (reference sequence). CDR3 protein: CASSGRLAGGPETQYF. CDR3 nucleotide sequence: TGTGCCAGCAGTGGAAGACTAGCGGGGGGGCCAGAGACCCAGTACTTC.